The TCR beta chain described here comes from a study of vaccination and CD4 T cells after COVID-19. The wider study: Recovered patients in the cohort numbered six men and four women, two of them Hispanic. Culture controls were given either a CEFX pool, an HIV-1 Nef pool, or no peptide.

Trimming stripped 6 bases from V and 5 bases from J, with 17 bases between. The CDR3 consists of 15 residues. CDR1 is MNHNS, CDR2 SASEGT, per germline. About this clonotype itself: Its antigen is undetermined.

Cultured CD4+ T-cell DNA underwent Oncomine TCR Beta short-read sequencing. Using its own MiXCR run on the PCR reads, TCRdb lists one record per CDR3 protein. Seen here are some 8,000 distinct CDR3 sequences, about 55% observed once, and the top ten hold around 43%. Described treatment: roughly nine-day PBMC culture with coronavirus spike peptide pools or control peptides (ViraFEST assay). V and J are TRBV6-1 and TRBJ2-1, with a possible D match to TRBD2 (6 bases). This TCR was sampled from a human donor who had recovered from COVID-19. The sample was CD4+ T cells from blood, cultured in vitro. CDR3 in DNA: TGTGCCAGCAGGGCGACCGGGACTCGGAACAATGAGCAGTTCTTC. This sequence encodes CASRATGTRNNEQFF.